This T cell receptor beta chain was sequenced for a study of a mutant IDH1 vaccine in newly diagnosed glioma. Study-level information: Prior therapy was radiotherapy, temozolomide, or both; most received both. Study conclusions and caveats: Pseudoprogression appeared independent of alterations in top peripheral clonotypes.

Germline-derived CDR1 and CDR2 are SGHVS and FNYEAQ. The CDR3 loop spans 15 amino acids. V was shortened by 1 base and J by 10 bases, with 14 bases between the two germline ends. As to this clone: Its antigen is undetermined.

Time point noted: week 23, last vaccination. Mutant IDH1 20-mer peptide, at 300 ug, made up each vaccine dose, with topical imiquimod. TCRdb's table, derived via immunoSEQ multiplex PCR, lists solely in-frame clones and lacks some. The sample holds around 34,000 clones, about four fifths seen once. V usage is TRBV7-6 and J usage is TRBJ1-6, with TRBD1 as a possible D gene (6 bases). The clonotype originates from a man aged 35 to 55 with glioma. The input for sequencing was PBMCs, taken from a glioma patient whose treatment included an IDH1 peptide vaccine. CDR3 DNA sequence: TGTGCCAGCAGCTTAGTTGGCAGGGGAGGCTCACCCCTCCACTTT. Encoded protein: CASSLVGRGGSPLHF.